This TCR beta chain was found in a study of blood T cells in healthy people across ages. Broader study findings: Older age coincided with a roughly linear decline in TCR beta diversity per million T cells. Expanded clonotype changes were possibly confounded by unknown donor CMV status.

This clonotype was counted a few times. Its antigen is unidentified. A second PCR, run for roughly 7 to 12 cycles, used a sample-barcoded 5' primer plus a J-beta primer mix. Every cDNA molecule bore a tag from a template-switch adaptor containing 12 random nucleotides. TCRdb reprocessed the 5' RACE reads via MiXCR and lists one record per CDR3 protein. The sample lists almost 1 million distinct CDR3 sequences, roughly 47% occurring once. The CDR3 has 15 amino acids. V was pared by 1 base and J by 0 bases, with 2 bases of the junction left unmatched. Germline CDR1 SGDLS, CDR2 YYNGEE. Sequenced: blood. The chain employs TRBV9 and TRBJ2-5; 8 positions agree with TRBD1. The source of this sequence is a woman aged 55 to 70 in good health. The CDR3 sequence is CASSVTGGNQETQYF. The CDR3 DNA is TGTGCCAGCAGCGTAACAGGGGGGAACCAAGAGACCCAGTACTTC.